This TCR beta chain was profiled in a study of T cell clones after liver transplantation. Study-level background: Graft-donor-reactive sequences were compared with third-party-reactive TCRbeta sequences from pre-transplant mixed lymphocyte reactions. Blood was drawn pre-transplant, before withdrawal, and after full or failed withdrawal.

Study-wide results and limits: In most of the 8 subjects, circulating graft-donor-reactive CD4 TCRbeta sequences fell significantly after transplant.

Comment on this clone: Its target is not known.

V lost 0 bases to trimming and J lost 5 bases, with 8 bases between them. This CDR3 has 14 amino acids. CDR1 and CDR2 (germline): LNHNV, YYDKDF (reference sequence). TCRdb's table, derived via immunoSEQ multiplex PCR, lists solely in-frame clones and lacks some. Of just over 9,000 clones in the sample, over 75% are singletons; the top ten hold roughly 18%. Thawed unstimulated PBMCs were FACS-sorted by CD3, CD4 and CD8 into two populations. The starting material was CD8+ T cells from blood, obtained before liver transplant. The chain is built from TRBV15 and TRBJ2-1, with no clear D. The TCR originated in a human donor who received a liver transplant. The CDR3, as DNA: TGTGCCACCAGCAGAGATAAGACGAACAATGAGCAGTTCTTC. It yields the protein CATSRDKTNNEQFF. The complete variable domain, with remaining parts taken from reference TRBV15 and TRBJ2-1, reads DAMVIQNPRYQVTQFGKPVTLSCSQTLNHNVMYWYQQKSSQAPKLLFHYYDKDFNNEADTPDNFQSRRPNTSFCFLDIRSPGLGDTAMYLCATSRDKTNNEQFFGPGTRLTVL.